This TCR beta chain was recorded in a study of shared clonotypes between healthy human individuals. V was pared by 8 bases and J by 4 bases, with 4 bases of the junction left unmatched. The germline V gene has CDR1 SGHAT and CDR2 FQNNGV. The CDR3 is 13 residues long. Profiling relied on immunoSEQ multiplex PCR, and the TCRdb table lists in-frame clones only, not all of them. The sample includes about 1.5 million clones, approximately 97% of them seen just once. This clone was seen only a few times. Its matching antigen is unknown. Study-level results: Sharing of clonotypes among donors was expected to vary with sequencing depth. Shared across a few donors were 4% to 6% of the naive CD4 clonotypes.

CD4+ cell separation produced CD45RA+ naive and CD45RA-negative memory subsets. J is TRBJ2-2 and V is TRBV11-2, with TRBD1 matching 7 bases. The sequenced material came from naive CD4+ T cells sorted from blood. This sample's subset: CD45RA+ positively selected. The receptor was derived from a man aged 25-45 years in good health. The CDR3 DNA reads as TGTGCCAGCGGGGGACAGCCCACCGGGGAGCTGTTTTTT. Translation gives CASGGQPTGELFF.